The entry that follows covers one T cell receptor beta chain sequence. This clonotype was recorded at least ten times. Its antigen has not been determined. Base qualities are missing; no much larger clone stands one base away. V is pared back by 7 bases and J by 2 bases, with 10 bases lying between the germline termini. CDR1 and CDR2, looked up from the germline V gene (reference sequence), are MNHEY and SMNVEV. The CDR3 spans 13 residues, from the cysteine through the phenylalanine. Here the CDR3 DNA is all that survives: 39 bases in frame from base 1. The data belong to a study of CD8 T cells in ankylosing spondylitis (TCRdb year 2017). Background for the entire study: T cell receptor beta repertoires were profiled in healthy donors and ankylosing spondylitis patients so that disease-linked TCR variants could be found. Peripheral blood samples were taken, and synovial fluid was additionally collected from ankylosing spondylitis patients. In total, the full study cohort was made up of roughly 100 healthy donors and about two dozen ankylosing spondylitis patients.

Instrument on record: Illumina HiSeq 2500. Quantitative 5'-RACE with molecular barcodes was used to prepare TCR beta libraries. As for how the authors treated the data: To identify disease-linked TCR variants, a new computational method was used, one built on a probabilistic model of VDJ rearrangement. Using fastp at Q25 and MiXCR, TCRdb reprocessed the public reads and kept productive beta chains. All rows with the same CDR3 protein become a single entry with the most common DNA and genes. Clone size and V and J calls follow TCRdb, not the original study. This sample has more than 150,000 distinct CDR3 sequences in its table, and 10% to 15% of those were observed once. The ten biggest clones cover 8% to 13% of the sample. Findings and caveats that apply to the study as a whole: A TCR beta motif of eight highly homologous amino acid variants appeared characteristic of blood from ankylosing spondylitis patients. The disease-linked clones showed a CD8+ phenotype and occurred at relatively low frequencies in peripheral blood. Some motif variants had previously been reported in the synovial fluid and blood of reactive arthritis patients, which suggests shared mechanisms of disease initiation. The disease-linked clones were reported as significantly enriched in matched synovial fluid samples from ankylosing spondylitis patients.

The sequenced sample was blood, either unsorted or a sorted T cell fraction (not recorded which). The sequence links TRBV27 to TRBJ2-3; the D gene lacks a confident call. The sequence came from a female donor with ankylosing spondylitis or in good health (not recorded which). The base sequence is TGTGCCAGCACCCCACCGAACACAGATACGCAGTATTTT. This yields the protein CASTPPNTDTQYF.